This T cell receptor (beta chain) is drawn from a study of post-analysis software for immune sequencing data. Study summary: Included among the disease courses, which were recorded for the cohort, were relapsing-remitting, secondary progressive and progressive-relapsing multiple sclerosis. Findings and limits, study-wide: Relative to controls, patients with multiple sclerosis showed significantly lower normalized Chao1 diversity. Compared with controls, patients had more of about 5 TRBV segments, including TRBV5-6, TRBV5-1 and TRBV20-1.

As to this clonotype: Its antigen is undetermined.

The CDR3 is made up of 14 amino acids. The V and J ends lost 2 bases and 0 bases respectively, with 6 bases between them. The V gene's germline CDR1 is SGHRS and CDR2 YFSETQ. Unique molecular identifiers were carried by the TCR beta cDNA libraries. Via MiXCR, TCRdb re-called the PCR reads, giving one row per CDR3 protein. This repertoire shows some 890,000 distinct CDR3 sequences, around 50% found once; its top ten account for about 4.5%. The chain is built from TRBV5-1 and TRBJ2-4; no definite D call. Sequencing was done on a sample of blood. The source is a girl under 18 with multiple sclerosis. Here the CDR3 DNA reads TGCGCCAGCAGCTTTACAGAAGCCAAAAACATTCAGTACTTC. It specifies CASSFTEAKNIQYF.